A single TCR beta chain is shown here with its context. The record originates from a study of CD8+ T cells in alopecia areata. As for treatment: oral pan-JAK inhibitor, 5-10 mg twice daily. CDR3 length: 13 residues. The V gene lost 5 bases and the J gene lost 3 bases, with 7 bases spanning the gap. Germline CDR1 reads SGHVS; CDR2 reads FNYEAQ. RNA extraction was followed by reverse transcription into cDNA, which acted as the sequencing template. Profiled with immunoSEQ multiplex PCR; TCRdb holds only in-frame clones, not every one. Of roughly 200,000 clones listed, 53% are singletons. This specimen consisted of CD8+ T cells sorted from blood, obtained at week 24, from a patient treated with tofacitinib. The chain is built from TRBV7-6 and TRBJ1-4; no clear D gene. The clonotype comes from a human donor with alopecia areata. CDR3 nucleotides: TGTGCCAGCAGCCAGAGCGCTAATGAAAAACTGTTTTTT. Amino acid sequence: CASSQSANEKLFF.